This T cell receptor (beta chain) was recorded in a study of cytomegalovirus exposure and HLA in healthy donors (dated by TCRdb to about 2017). General notes on the study: An earlier analysis of approximately 640 of the donors reported more than 250 Gb of sequence data and 100 million to 130 million unique TCR beta sequences from around 200 million T cells. An early release covering about 600 HLA-typed donors comprised roughly 300 gigabases of sequencing data and tens of millions of unique TCR sequences. Of the roughly 420 genotyped donors, over 80% were placed in the genetic ancestry cluster associated with self-reported Caucasian donors. The study was designed to test whether signatures of past pathogen exposure could be identified by cataloging public T cell receptors. The study used immunosequencing to profile the T cell repertoires of more than 650 subjects and linked those repertoires to cytomegalovirus serostatus. Besides the first cohort of about 730 subjects, a separate validation cohort made up of roughly 130 different subjects was used. To predict cytomegalovirus infection status, the study combined high-throughput TCR immunosequencing, statistical association of individual TCRs with disease status, and machine learning. To study patterns of TCR occurrence, a later analysis re-analyzed previously published TCR beta repertoires from around 700 donors and added high-resolution HLA genotyping. The later analysis used no new phenotypic data to find candidate immune exposures, relying instead on TCR beta sequences and their occurrence across donors. In an earlier analysis of 587 of the donors, high-throughput TCR beta sequencing was used to judge whether each TCR beta V gene segment behaved as functional or pseudogenic. Donor age, sex, ethnicity and CMV serostatus were collected together with the repertoire data. In a later genetic analysis, genome-wide SNP genotypes for about 65% of the roughly 700 donors were used, and that subset was treated as a discovery cohort. Every repertoire in the discovery cohort had been generated on one and the same sequencing platform. Class I and class II HLA loci were covered by the typing at four-digit resolution. The number of donors typed differed by locus, with about 629-640 for A, B, C, DRB1 and DQB1, roughly 520 for DQA1, 600 to 610 for DPA1, and some 450 for DPB1. Because of strong linkage in the cohort, 4 to 6 DR-DQ haplotypes were treated as single units for association and clustering. Among about 400 genotyped donors of the cohort, an average of roughly 230,000 unique TCR beta nucleotide sequences was sequenced per donor, of which approximately 18% were non-productive.

Paper-wide results and their limitations: While some public TCRs were present in many individuals, most TCR sequences turned up only very rarely across donors. When HLA alleles, especially DR and DQ, strongly co-occurred, TCR associations were difficult to assign to individual alleles. Linkage disequilibrium might explain the correlated functional status among segregating V segments, but an unknown experimental factor could not be ruled out. An association between a missense DCLRE1C variant and V-gene and J-gene trimming of TCR beta chains was found in a later genetic analysis and replicated in an independent cohort. Because counts were too low, 15 to 20 rarely observed V segments, including chromosome 9 orphons, were excluded from the earlier analysis of under 650 of the donors. The cohort was sequenced for TCR beta chains only, and without alpha or paired-chain data the features that could be detected were limited. According to a later analysis, parvovirus B19, influenza, CMV and Epstein-Barr virus appeared linked to several top co-occurrence clusters. According to a later genetic analysis, donors in an Asian-associated ancestry cluster had fewer N-insertions in productive TCRs than the approximately 630-donor mean. Some IMGT-functional V segments, including TRBV6-2 and TRBV6-3, could not be distinguished by the 87-base-pair reads and were therefore excluded. CMV serostatus was the only immune exposure information available for the cohort. Because HLA typing was unavailable for some donors at each locus, only the typed subset was used in association tests. A further reported finding was that TCR beta sequences accurately predicted the HLA-A and HLA-B alleles for most subjects in the first cohort. In a later analysis, about 16,000 TCR beta sequences were associated with specific HLA alleles at a false discovery rate of 0.05. In a later analysis, most CMV-associated TCR beta chains were found to appear HLA-restricted, with HLA associations seemingly driven largely by CMV exposure. A later analysis found that HLA-associated TCR beta chains were more clonally expanded and had lower generation probabilities than equally common non-associated chains. In an earlier analysis of around 500 of the donors, most TCR beta V segments appeared in productive rearrangements about 87% or about 30% of the time, broadly matching IMGT annotations. According to a later analysis, TCR association rates differed among HLA loci, with DRB1 alleles showing the most associated TCRs and HLA-C alleles showing the fewest. The classifier was reported to diagnose cytomegalovirus status with high specificity and sensitivity in both the original cohort and the validation cohort. The study gave a list of 150 to 200 TCR beta chains associated with cytomegalovirus. Presence/absence analyses assumed roughly uniform sequencing depth across donors, an assumption that may not hold. A cluster of highly shared sequence variants was judged likely to be a technical artifact of the sequencing pipeline. Three of the identified cytomegalovirus-associated TCR beta chains were confirmed in vitro to be specific for cytomegalovirus antigens. The authors suggested that the approach could potentially be extended to other disease states and immunological phenotypes.

The cohort comprised some 700 healthy bone marrow donors. All cohort members were sampled while nominally healthy, although unrecorded immune exposures were likely present. The donor was CMV seropositive and belonged to the group of 250 to 300 seropositive cohort members. Each donor provided a peripheral blood sample, and peripheral blood mononuclear cells were used for TCR beta sequencing. Genomic DNA extraction from the blood cell samples was performed with the Qiagen DNeasy Blood Extraction Kit. The CDR3 has 15 amino acids, counting the end cysteine and phenylalanine. Only the CDR3 part of the read is kept: 45 bases, read in frame from the first base. CDR1 is given as SGHDT and CDR2 as YYEEEE, both from the germline V gene. V is shortened by 2 bases, J by 2 bases, and the region joining them spans 13 bases. The library was prepared using the immunoSEQ multiplex PCR assay. The multiplex PCR relied on a mix of 60 forward primers for TCR Vbeta segments and 13 reverse primers for TCR Jbeta segments. A multiplex PCR assay on genomic DNA amplified the CDR3 region of rearranged TCR beta genes. On the Illumina HiSeq System, the amplified TCR beta libraries were sequenced as 87-base-pair reads. The study's own analysis went as follows. Across the 700 or so repertoires, a later analysis counted around 80 million unique TCR beta chains, roughly 11 million of which were shared by at least two donors. To remove PCR and sequencing errors, raw reads were error-corrected and collapsed into unique sequences using a nearest-neighbor algorithm that merged closely related sequences. CDR3 sequences were aligned to IMGT reference sequences to assign V, D and J gene segments. For a sequence to be retained, a match of at least six nucleotides was required to both a V gene segment and a J gene segment. Rearrangements were called productive when the CDR3 lacked stop codons and stayed in frame with V and J; all others were non-productive. CDR3 was defined by IMGT convention, running from the second conserved V-encoded cysteine to the conserved J-encoded phenylalanine. The earlier analysis of some 540 of the donors excluded any sequence lacking an unambiguous match to a single V gene segment. An earlier analysis of 587 of the donors called V segments functional above 56.7% productive rearrangements and segregating when the between-donor standard deviation exceeded 5%. A statistical classification framework was built for diagnosing cytomegalovirus status from the catalog of TCR beta chain sequences. A later analysis assigned V and J genes by comparing TCR nucleotide sequences with IMGT/GENE-DB human TR gene sequences. The TCRdist pipeline was used in a later analysis to assign CDR3 sequences and most-parsimonious VDJ recombination scenarios. In a later analysis, each TCR beta chain was defined by its CDR3 amino acid sequence together with its V-gene family, and reads without a unique V-gene family were excluded. To address suspected cross-contamination and a sequencing artifact, a later analysis removed around 600 highly shared, low-generation-probability nucleotide sequences. In a later analysis, a clonal expansion index for each public chain was calculated from normalized within-repertoire ranks of inferred template counts. In a later analysis, generation probabilities were computed using a VDJ recombination model fitted to out-of-frame rearrangements, and the results were checked against IGoR. In a later analysis, TCR-TCR, TCR-HLA and TCR-CMV co-occurrence was scored with hypergeometric tests, and a repertoire-size bias correction was applied to TCR pairs. In a later analysis, false discovery rates were estimated by permuting HLA or CMV assignments 20 times. In a later analysis, co-occurring TCRs were grouped using DBSCAN, with TCRdist sequence similarity added in when clustering inside HLA-allele-positive subsets. Co-occurrence clustering excluded repertoires with fewer than 30,000 or more than 120,000 public chains, plus five with anomalous nucleotide sharing. TCRdb limited this immuneACCESS table to in-frame rearrangements with V and J called. A share of clones is missing; checked studies link under half to unresolved V genes, and the rest is unexplained. D and trimming come from the DNA, and the V and J calls and clone size come from that table. This sample holds over 100,000 clones; around 84% were observed only once. The top ten clones comprise roughly 23% of the sample.

To note about this clone: No cognate antigen has been identified for it. No much larger clone exists at a distance of one base, and base qualities are not known.

The sequence came from a young man in good health and CMV-seropositive. The material sequenced was PBMCs. This sequence uses TRBV5-6 and TRBJ2-5; TRBD1 is a weak D gene call, 5 bases matching. The CDR3 reads as follows: CASSFPPGLQETQYF. The DNA sequence is as follows: TGTGCCAGCAGCTTTCCTCCAGGGTTACAAGAGACCCAGTACTTC. With the portions outside the CDR3 filled from the reference TRBV5-6 and TRBJ2-5 genes, the complete variable region becomes DAGVTQSPTHLIKTRGQQVTLRCSPKSGHDTVSWYQQALGQGPQFIFQYYEEEERQRGNFPDRFSGHQFPNYSSELNVNALLLGDSALYLCASSFPPGLQETQYFGPGTRLLVL.